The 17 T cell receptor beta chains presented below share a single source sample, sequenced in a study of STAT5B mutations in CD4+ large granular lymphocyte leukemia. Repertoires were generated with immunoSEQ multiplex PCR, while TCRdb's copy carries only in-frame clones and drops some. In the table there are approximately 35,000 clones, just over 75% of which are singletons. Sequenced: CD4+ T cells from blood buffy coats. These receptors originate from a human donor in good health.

CDR3 sequence: CASSQDGQSYEQYF. The CDR3 coding sequence is TGTGCCAGCAGCCAGGACGGACAGTCCTACGAGCAGTACTTC. The rearrangement joins TRBV4-2 to TRBJ2-7, with a weak D call TRBD1 (6 bases). Germline loops: CDR1 LGHNA, CDR2 YNFKEQ. V lost 3 bases and J 1 base, leaving 10 bases between the germline ends. The CDR3 is made up of 14 amino acids.

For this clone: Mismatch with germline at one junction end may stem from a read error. This chain's CDR3 is CAGSIIGDTQYF. The DNA of the CDR3 is TGTGCCGGCAGTATCATTGGAGATACGCAGTATTTT. The chain has TRBV6-6 and TRBJ2-3; D gene unclear. This CDR3 contains 12 residues. Germline V CDR1 and CDR2: MNHNY, SVGAGI (reference sequence).

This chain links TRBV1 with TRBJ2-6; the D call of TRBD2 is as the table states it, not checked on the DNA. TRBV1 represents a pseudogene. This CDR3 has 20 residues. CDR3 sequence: CTSSQELAGVNGSGANVLTF. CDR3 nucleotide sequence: TGCACCAGCAGCCAAGAACTAGCGGGAGTCAATGGCTCTGGGGCCAACGTCCTGACTTTC.

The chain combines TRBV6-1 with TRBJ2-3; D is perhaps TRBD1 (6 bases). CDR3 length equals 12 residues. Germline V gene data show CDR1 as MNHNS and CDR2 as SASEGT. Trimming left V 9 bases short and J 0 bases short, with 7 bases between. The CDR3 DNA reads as TGTGCCAGGGGACAAAGCACAGATACGCAGTATTTT. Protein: CARGQSTDTQYF.

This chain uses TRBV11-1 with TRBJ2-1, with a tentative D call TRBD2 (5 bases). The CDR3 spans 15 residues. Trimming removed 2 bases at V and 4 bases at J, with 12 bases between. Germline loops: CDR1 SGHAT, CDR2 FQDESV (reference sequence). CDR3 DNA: TGTGCCAGCAGCTTAACTGGACGGACTTACAATGAGCAGTTCTTC. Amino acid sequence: CASSLTGRTYNEQFF.

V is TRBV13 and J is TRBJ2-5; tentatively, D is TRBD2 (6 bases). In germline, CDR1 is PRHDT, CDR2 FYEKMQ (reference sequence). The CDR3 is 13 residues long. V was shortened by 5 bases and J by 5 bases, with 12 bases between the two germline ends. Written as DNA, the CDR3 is TGTGCCAGCAGCCCCCGGGGGATGGAGACCCAGTACTTC. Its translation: CASSPRGMETQYF.

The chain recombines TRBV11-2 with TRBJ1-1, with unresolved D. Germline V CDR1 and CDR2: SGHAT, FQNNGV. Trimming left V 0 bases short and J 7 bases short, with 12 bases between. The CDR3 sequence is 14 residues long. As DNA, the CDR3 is TGTGCCAGCAGCTTAGATGTCGGCAGGCGTGAAGCTTTCTTT. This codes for CASSLDVGRREAFF.

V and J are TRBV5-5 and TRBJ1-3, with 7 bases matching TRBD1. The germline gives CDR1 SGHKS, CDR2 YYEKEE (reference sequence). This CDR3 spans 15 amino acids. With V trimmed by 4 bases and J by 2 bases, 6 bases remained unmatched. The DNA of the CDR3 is TGTGCCAGCAGCCGGACAGGTCCTCCTGGAAACACCATATATTTT. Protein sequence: CASSRTGPPGNTIYF.

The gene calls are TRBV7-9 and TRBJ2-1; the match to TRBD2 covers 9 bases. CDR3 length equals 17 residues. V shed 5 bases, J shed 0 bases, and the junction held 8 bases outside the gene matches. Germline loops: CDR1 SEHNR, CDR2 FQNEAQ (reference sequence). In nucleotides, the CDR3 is TGTGCCAGCAGCCCAAGACTAGCGGAGAGCTCCTACAATGAGCAGTTCTTC. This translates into CASSPRLAESSYNEQFF.

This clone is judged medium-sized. CDR3 in amino acids: CASSGAANYGYTF. CDR3 DNA sequence: TGTGCCAGCAGTGGGGCAGCTAACTATGGCTACACCTTC. The chain carries TRBV25-1 and TRBJ1-2; D gene unclear. There are 13 residues in the CDR3. Germline CDR1 reads MGHDK; CDR2 reads SYGVNS. V lost 4 bases, J lost 0 bases, and 6 bases lay in between.

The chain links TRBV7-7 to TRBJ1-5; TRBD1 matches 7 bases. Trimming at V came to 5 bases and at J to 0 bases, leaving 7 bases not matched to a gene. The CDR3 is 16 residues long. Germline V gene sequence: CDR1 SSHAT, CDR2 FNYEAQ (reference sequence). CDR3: CASSVRDRFSNQPQHF. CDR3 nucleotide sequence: TGTGCCAGCAGCGTCAGGGACAGATTTAGCAATCAGCCCCAGCATTTT. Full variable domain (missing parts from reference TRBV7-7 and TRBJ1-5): GAGVSQSPRYKVTKRGQDVTLRCDPISSHATLYWYQQALGQGPEFLTYFNYEAQPDKSGLPSDRFSAERPEGSISTLTIQRTEQRDSAMYRCASSVRDRFSNQPQHFGDGTRLSIL.

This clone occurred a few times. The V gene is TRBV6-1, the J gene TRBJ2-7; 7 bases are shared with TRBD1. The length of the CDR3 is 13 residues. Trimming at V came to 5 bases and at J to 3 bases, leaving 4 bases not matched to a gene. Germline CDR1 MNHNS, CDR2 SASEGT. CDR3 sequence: CASSRDSVYEQYF. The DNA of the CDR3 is TGTGCCAGCAGTAGGGACAGCGTCTACGAGCAGTACTTC.

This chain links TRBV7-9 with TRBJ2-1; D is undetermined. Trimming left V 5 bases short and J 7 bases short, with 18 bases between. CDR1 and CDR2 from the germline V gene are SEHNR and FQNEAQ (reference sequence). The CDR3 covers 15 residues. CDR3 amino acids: CASSVLEFAGNEQFF. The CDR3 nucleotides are TGTGCCAGCAGCGTTCTAGAGTTCGCTGGGAATGAGCAGTTCTTC. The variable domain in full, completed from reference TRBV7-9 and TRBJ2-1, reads DTGVSQNPRHKITKRGQNVTFRCDPISEHNRLYWYRQTLGQGPEFLTYFQNEAQLEKSRLLSDRFSAERPKGSFSTLEIQRTEQGDSAMYLCASSVLEFAGNEQFFGPGTRLTVL.

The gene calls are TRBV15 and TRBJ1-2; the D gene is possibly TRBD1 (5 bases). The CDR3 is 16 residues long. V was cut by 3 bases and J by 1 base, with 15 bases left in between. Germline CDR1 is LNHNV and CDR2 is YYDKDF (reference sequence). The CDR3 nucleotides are TGTGCCACCAGCAGGCCGTCAGTTGGGGGTAACTATGGCTACACCTTC. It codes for CATSRPSVGGNYGYTF.

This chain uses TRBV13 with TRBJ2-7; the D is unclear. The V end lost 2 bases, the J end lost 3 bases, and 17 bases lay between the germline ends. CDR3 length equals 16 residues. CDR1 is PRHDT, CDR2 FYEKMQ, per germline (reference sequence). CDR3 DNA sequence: TGTGCCAGCAGCTTACCCGGGCGCGCAACCCTCTACGAGCAGTACTTC. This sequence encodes CASSLPGRATLYEQYF.

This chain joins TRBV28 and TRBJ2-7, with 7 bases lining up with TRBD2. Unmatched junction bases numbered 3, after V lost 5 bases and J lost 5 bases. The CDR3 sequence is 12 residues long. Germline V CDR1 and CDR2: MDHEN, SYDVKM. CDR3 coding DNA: TGTGCCAGCAGTAAGCGGGAAGACGAGCAGTACTTC. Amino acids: CASSKREDEQYF.

The CDR3 spells CASSPRRGGGFGNEQFF. CDR3 in DNA: TGTGCCAGCAGCCCCCGACGGGGGGGTGGGTTCGGCAATGAGCAGTTCTTC. The chain uses TRBV9 and TRBJ2-1; the match to TRBD2 covers 8 bases. Germline lookup yields CDR1 SGDLS and CDR2 YYNGEE. The junction had 15 bases not matched to a gene; V was cut back by 4 bases and J by 6 bases. The CDR3 totals 17 residues.